This TCR beta chain appears in the sequencing data of a study of cytomegalovirus exposure and HLA in healthy donors. A multiplex PCR was run with 60 Vbeta primers and 13 Jbeta primers. Assay: immunoSEQ multiplex PCR; the TCRdb copy retains only in-frame clones and omits some. The table has fewer than 110,000 clones, roughly four fifths seen once. Points from the study as a whole: TCR beta chain V- and J-gene trimming was linked, in a later analysis, to a missense variant in DCLRE1C. Further analysis was carried out later, and it showed several of the most significant clusters appearing linked to common viral pathogens.

The CDR3 sequence is 16 residues long. Trimming removed 4 bases from V and 2 bases from J, with 18 bases in between. Germline V lookup: CDR1 MNHEY, CDR2 SMNVEV (reference sequence). With respect to this clone: Antigen specificity is unknown.

The receptor comes from a man aged 18 to 30 in good health and CMV-seronegative. The specimen was PBMCs. This chain connects TRBV27 to TRBJ2-7, with D maybe TRBD1 (5 bases). DNA of the CDR3: TGTGCCAGCAGTTCAAGACAGTTGAATAAACCCTACGAGCAGTACTTC. Its protein is CASSSRQLNKPYEQYF.